This T cell receptor beta chain was captured in a study of graft-versus-host responses after intestinal transplantation. Study-wide context: Uniformly, recipients were administered anti-thymocyte globulin induction with subsequent tacrolimus and steroids for around 3 years. Study-wide results and caveats: The marrow of recipients harbored GvH clones, and ileum or blood showed some of them first.

About this clone: Its antigen is as yet unknown.

CDR3 length: 14 amino acids. The V end was cut by 2 bases, the J end by 2 bases, with 13 bases between. The germline gives CDR1 GTSNPN, CDR2 SVGIG (reference sequence). Measured with immunoSEQ multiplex PCR; TCRdb has only the in-frame clones, and not every one. The data show 30,000 to 40,000 clones, approximately 94% seen once. The rearrangement links TRBV30 to TRBJ2-7; D may be TRBD2 (7 bases). This clonotype was obtained from a human donor who was the organ donor for an intestinal transplant. Source: unstimulated CD4+ T cells sorted from spleen or lymph node cells, taken before transplant. CDR3 nucleotides: TGTGCCTGGAGTAGGGGCGGGGGCCCCTACGAGCAGTACTTC. Translating gives CAWSRGGGPYEQYF.